The 8 T cell receptor beta chains below were found in one sample sequenced in a study of early T cells in non-severe SARS-CoV-2 infection. TCRdb fed the 5' RACE reads into MiXCR, producing one record per CDR3 protein. The repertoire holds tens of thousands of distinct CDR3 sequences, about 10% seen once, with roughly 6% in the top ten. The material sequenced was whole blood. These receptors came from an adult who was a healthcare worker with PCR-confirmed SARS-CoV-2 infection or an uninfected control (not recorded which).

This clonotype was counted at least ten times. CDR3 in amino acids: CASRPSGSRGTGELFF. DNA for the CDR3: TGTGCCAGCAGGCCTAGCGGGAGTAGAGGCACCGGGGAGCTGTTTTTT. This sequence joins TRBV4-2 and TRBJ2-2; 10 bases are a match to TRBD2. J gave up 4 bases and V 6 bases, and 8 bases lay outside the gene matches. Germline CDR1 and CDR2: LGHNA and YNFKEQ. The CDR3 is 16 residues long.

A single count supports this clonotype. This rearrangement joins TRBV11-2 to TRBJ2-1; possibly TRBD1 for D (6 bases). V lost 2 bases and J lost 10, with 9 bases in between. This CDR3 contains 12 residues. Germline V CDR1 and CDR2: SGHAT, FQNNGV. This CDR3 is CASSLRQGEQFF. As DNA, the CDR3 is TGTGCCAGCAGCTTAAGGCAGGGGGAGCAGTTCTTC.

This clonotype was detected many times. An end of the junction does not agree with germline; a read error may underlie this. The rearrangement joins TRBV20-1 to TRBJ1-3; TRBD1 matches 7 bases. The CDR3 has 14 amino acids. CDR1 is DFQATT, CDR2 SNEGSKA, per germline (reference sequence). The CDR3 DNA sequence: TGCAGTGCTCCCAAGACAGGGTCTGAAAACACCATATATTTT. Encoded protein: CSAPKTGSENTIYF.

V and J are TRBV6-5 and TRBJ2-1; D is perhaps TRBD2 (6 bases). Germline V gene lookup returns CDR1 MNHEY and CDR2 SVGAGI. The CDR3 covers 14 residues. V shed 0 bases and J shed 4 bases, with 7 bases lying between them. CDR3 sequence (DNA): TGTGCCAGCAGTTACTCGGGAGGTTACAATGAGCAGTTCTTC. It encodes CASSYSGGYNEQFF.

This clonotype was counted at least ten times. The genes are TRBV6-5 and TRBJ2-1; TRBD2 matches at 8 bases. The junction had 10 bases not matched to a gene; V was cut back by 0 bases and J by 6 bases. The CDR3 runs to 17 residues. Germline values: CDR1 MNHEY, CDR2 SVGAGI. The CDR3 loop reads CASSYSNRGGFGNEQFF. CDR3 bases: TGTGCCAGCAGTTACTCGAACCGGGGGGGCTTTGGCAATGAGCAGTTCTTC.

This clonotype was detected many times. The chain joins TRBV20-1 to TRBJ1-5; D is unclear. The CDR3 runs to 14 residues. V lost 3 bases, J lost 11 bases, and 20 bases lay in between. Germline V gene data show CDR1 as DFQATT and CDR2 as SNEGSKA (reference sequence). The DNA of the CDR3 is TGCAGTGCTAGGGATCCCGTATACCAACTGTCCCAGCATTTT. Protein: CSARDPVYQLSQHF.

This clonotype was seen many times. The chain carries TRBV20-1 and TRBJ2-3, with a tentative D call TRBD2 (6 bases). The V end lost 0 bases, the J end lost 1 base, and 17 bases lay between the germline ends. CDR3 length equals 17 residues. Germline V gene lookup returns CDR1 DFQATT and CDR2 SNEGSKA (reference sequence). The CDR3 sequence: CSARDPTSSGGTDTQYF. In DNA, the CDR3 is TGCAGTGCTAGAGACCCCACTAGCTCGGGAGGCACAGATACGCAGTATTTT.

The chain employs TRBV7-2 and TRBJ2-7; 10 nucleotides line up with TRBD2. This CDR3 has 15 residues. The germline V gene has CDR1 SGHTA and CDR2 FQGNSA. V was pared by 4 bases and J by 3 bases, with 6 bases of the junction left unmatched. This CDR3 is CASSSLAGAYYEQYF. CDR3 DNA sequence: TGTGCCAGCAGCTCTCTAGCGGGGGCCTACTACGAGCAGTACTTC.